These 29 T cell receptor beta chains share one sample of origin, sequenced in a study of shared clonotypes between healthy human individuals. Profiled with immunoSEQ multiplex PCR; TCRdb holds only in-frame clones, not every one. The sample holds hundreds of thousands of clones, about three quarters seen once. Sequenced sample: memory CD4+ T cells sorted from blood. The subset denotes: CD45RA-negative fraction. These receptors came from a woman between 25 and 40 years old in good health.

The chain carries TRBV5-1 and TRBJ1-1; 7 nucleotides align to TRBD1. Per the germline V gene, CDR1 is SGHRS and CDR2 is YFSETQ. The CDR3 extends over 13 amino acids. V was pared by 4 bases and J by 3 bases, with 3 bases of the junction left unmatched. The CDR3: CASSEGQDTEAFF. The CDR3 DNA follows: TGCGCCAGCAGCGAAGGACAGGACACTGAAGCTTTCTTT.

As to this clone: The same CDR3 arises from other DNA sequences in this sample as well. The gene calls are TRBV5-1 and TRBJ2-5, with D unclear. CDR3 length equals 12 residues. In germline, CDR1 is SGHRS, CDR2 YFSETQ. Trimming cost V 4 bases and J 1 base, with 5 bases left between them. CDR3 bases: TGCGCCAGCAGCCTCGTCCAAGAGACCCAGTACTTC. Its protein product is CASSLVQETQYF.

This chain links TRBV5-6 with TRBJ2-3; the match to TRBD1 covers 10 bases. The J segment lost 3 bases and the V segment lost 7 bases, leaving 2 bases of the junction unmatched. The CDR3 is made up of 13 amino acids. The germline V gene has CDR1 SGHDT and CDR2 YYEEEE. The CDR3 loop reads CASSDRGTDTQYF. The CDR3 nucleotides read TGTGCCAGCTCGGACAGGGGGACAGATACGCAGTATTTT.

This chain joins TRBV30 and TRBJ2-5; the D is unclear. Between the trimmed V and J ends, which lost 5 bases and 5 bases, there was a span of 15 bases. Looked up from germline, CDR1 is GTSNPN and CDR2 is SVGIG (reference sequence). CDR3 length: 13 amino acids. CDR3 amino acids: CAWSFGELETQYF. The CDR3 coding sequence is TGTGCCTGGTCCTTCGGTGAGTTGGAGACCCAGTACTTC.

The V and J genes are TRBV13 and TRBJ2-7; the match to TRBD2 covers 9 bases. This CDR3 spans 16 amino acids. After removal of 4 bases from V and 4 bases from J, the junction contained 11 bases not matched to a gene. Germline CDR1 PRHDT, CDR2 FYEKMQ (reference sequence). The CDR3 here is CASSSQGREGSYEQYF. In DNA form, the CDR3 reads TGTGCCAGCAGCTCGCAGGGGCGGGAGGGGTCGTACGAGCAGTACTTC. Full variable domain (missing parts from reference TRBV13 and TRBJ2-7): AAGVIQSPRHLIKEKRETATLKCYPIPRHDTVYWYQQGPGQDPQFLISFYEKMQSDKGSIPDRFSAQQFSDYHSELNMSSLELGDSALYFCASSSQGREGSYEQYFGPGTRLTVT.

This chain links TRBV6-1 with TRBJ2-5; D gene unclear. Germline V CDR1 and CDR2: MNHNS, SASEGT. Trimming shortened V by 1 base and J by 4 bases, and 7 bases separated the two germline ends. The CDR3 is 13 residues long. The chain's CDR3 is CASSEVFVETQYF. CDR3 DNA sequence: TGTGCCAGCAGTGAAGTGTTCGTAGAGACCCAGTACTTC.

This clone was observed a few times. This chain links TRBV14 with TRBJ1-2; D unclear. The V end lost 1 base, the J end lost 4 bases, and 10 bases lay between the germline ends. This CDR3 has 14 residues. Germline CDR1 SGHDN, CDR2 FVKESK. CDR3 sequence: CASSQGVRIYGYTF. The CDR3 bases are TGTGCCAGCAGCCAAGGTGTCCGAATCTATGGCTACACCTTC.

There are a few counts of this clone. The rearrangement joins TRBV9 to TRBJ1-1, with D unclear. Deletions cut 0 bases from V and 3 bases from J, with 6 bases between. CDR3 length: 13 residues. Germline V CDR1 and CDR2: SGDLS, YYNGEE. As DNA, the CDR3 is TGTGCCAGCAGCGTAGTCGGAGACACTGAAGCTTTCTTT. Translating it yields CASSVVGDTEAFF.

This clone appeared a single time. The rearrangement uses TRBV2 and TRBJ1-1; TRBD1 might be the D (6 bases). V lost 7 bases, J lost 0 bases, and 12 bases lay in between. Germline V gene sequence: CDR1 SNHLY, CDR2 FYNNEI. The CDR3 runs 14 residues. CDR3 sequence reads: CASNREAVNTEAFF. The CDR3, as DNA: TGTGCCAGCAACAGGGAAGCGGTGAACACTGAAGCTTTCTTT.

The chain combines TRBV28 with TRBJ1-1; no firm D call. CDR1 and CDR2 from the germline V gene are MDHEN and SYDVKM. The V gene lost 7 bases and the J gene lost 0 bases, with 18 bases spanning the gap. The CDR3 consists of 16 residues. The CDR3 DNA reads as TGTGCCAGCACTCCTTACCCCGCAACCATGAACACTGAAGCTTTCTTT. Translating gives CASTPYPATMNTEAFF.

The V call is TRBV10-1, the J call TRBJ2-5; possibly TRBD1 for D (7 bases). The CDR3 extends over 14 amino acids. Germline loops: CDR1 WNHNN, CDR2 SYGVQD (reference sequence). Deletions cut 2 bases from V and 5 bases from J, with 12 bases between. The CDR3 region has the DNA TGCGCCAGCAGTGAGGCGACAGGGAGGGAGACCCAGTACTTC. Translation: CASSEATGRETQYF.

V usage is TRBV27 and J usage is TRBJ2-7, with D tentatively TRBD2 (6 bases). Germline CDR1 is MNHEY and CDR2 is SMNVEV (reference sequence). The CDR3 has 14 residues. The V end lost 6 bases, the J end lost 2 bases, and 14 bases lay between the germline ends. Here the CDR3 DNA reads TGTGCCAGCAGCCGGTTCGGAGGGCCCTACGAGCAGTACTTC. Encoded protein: CASSRFGGPYEQYF.

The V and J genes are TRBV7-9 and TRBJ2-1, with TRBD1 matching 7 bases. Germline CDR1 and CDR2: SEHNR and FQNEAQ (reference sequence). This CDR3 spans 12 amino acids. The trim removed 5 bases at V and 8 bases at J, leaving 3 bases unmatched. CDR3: CASSQTGDEQFF. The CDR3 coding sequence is TGTGCCAGCAGCCAAACAGGGGATGAGCAGTTCTTC.

The CDR3 here is CASSEGRWTGGGGYTF. The CDR3 region has the DNA TGTGCCAGCAGTGAAGGTCGGTGGACAGGGGGCGGTGGCTACACCTTC. This chain uses TRBV2 with TRBJ1-2; 11 nucleotides align to TRBD1. Trimming took 1 base from V and 7 from J; bases not matched to a gene: 8. CDR1 and CDR2 (germline): SNHLY, FYNNEI. This CDR3 spans 16 amino acids.

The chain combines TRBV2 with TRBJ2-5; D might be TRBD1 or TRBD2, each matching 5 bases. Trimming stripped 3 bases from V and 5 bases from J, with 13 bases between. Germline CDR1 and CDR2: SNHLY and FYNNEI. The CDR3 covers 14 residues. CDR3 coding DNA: TGTGCCAGCAGTGAGACAGCGGTAGTGGAGACCCAGTACTTC. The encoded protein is CASSETAVVETQYF.

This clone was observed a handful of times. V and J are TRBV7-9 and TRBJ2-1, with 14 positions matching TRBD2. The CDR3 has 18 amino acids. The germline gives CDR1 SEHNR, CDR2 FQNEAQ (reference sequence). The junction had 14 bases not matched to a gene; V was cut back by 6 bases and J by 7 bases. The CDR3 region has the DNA TGTGCCAGCAGATACGGGACTAGCGGGAGTCCACTCGGAAATGAGCAGTTCTTC. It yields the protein CASRYGTSGSPLGNEQFF.

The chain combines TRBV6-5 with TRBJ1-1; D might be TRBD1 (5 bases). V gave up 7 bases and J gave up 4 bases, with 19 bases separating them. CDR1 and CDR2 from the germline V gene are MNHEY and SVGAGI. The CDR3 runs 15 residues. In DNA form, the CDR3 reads TGTGCCAGCACCCAGCGGGGCAGTCCGAGCACTGAAGCTTTCTTT. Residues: CASTQRGSPSTEAFF.

This chain's CDR3 is CASAGVQETQYF. CDR3 coding DNA: TGTGCCAGCGCCGGGGTCCAAGAGACCCAGTACTTC. The chain couples TRBV7-9 to TRBJ2-5; a weak D match, TRBD2 (5 bases). The CDR3 has 12 residues. Germline CDR1 reads SEHNR; CDR2 reads FQNEAQ (reference sequence). Trimming removed 8 bases from V and 1 base from J, with 8 bases in between. The whole variable domain, filled in from reference TRBV7-9 and TRBJ2-5, reads DTGVSQNPRHKITKRGQNVTFRCDPISEHNRLYWYRQTLGQGPEFLTYFQNEAQLEKSRLLSDRFSAERPKGSFSTLEIQRTEQGDSAMYLCASAGVQETQYFGPGTRLLVL.

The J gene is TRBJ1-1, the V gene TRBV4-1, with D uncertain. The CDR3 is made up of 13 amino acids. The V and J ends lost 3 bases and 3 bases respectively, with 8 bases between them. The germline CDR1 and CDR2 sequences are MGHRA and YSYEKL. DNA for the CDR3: TGCGCCAGCAGCCAGTCCTCCTACACTGAAGCTTTCTTT. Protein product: CASSQSSYTEAFF.

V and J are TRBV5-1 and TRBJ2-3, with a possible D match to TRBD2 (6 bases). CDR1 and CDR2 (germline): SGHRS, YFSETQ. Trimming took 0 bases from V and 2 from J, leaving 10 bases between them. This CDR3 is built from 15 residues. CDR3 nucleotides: TGCGCCAGCAGCTTGGAGGGAGGTTTCACAGATACGCAGTATTTT. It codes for CASSLEGGFTDTQYF.

Here the CDR3 reads CASLSFVAGGSNQPQHF. The CDR3 bases are TGTGCCAGCCTCAGTTTTGTAGCAGGCGGAAGCAATCAGCCCCAGCATTTT. This chain joins TRBV28 and TRBJ1-5, with D unresolved. The CDR3 is 17 amino acids. Looked up from germline, CDR1 is MDHEN and CDR2 is SYDVKM. Trimming removed 8 bases at V and 1 base at J, with 21 bases between.

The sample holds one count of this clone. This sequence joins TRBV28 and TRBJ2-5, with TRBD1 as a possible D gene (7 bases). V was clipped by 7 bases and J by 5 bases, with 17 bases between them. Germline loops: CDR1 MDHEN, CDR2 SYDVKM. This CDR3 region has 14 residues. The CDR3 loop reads CASMRQGGGETQYF. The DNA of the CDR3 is TGTGCCAGCATGAGACAGGGTGGGGGGGAGACCCAGTACTTC.

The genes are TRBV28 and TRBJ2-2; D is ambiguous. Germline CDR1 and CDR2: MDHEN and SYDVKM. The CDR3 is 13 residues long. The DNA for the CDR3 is TGTGCAAGTATTGGGCCAATTCCCGGGGAGCTGTTTTTT. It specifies CASIGPIPGELFF.

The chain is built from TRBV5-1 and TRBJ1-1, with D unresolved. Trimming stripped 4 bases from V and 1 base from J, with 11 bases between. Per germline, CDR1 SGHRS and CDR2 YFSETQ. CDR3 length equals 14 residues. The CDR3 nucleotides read TGCGCCAGCAGCGCGGACGGCTCGAACACTGAAGCTTTCTTT. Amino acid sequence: CASSADGSNTEAFF.

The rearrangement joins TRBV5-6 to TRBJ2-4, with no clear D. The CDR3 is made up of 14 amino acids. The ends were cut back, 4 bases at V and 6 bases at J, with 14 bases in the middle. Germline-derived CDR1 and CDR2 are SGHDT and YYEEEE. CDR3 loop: CASSQIGPGNIQYF. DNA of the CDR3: TGTGCCAGCAGCCAAATAGGCCCCGGAAACATTCAGTACTTC.

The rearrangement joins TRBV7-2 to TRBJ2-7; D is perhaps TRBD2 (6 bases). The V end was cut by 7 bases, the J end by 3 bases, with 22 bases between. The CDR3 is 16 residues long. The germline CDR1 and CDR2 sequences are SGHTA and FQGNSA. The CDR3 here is CASTGRYGLASYEQYF. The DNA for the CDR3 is TGTGCCAGCACCGGACGCTACGGGCTAGCGAGCTACGAGCAGTACTTC.

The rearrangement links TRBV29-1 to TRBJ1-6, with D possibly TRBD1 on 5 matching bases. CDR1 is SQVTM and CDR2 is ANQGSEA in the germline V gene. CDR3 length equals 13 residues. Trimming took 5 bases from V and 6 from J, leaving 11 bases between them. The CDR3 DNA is TGCAGCGTTCGGGACCGATCTAATTCACCCCTCCACTTT. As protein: CSVRDRSNSPLHF.

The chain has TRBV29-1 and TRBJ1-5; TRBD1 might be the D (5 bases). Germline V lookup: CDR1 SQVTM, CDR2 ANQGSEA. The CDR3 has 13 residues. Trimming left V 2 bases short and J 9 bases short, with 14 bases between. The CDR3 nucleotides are TGCAGCGTTGAATTCGGGGGAAGGGGGCCCCAGCATTTT. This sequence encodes CSVEFGGRGPQHF.

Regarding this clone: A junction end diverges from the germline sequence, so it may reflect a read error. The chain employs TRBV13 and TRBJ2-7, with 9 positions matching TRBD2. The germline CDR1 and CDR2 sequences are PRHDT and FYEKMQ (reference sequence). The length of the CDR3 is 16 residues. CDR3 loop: CASTWWAGGRSHEQYF. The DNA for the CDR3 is TGTGCCAGCACTTGGTGGGCGGGGGGGCGCTCCCACGAGCAGTACTTC.